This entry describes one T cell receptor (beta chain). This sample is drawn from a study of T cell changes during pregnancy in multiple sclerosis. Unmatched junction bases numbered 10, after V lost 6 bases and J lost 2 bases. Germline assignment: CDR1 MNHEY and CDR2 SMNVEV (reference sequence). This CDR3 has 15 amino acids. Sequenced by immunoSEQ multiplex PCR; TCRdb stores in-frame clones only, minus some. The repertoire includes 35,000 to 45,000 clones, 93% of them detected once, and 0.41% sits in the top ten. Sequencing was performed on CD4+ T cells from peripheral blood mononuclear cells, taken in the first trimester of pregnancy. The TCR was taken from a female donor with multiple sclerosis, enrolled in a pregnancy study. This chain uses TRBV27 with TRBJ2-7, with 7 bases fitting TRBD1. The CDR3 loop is CASRLNYRGTYEQYF. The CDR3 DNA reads TGTGCCAGCAGGTTGAACTACAGGGGAACCTACGAGCAGTACTTC.